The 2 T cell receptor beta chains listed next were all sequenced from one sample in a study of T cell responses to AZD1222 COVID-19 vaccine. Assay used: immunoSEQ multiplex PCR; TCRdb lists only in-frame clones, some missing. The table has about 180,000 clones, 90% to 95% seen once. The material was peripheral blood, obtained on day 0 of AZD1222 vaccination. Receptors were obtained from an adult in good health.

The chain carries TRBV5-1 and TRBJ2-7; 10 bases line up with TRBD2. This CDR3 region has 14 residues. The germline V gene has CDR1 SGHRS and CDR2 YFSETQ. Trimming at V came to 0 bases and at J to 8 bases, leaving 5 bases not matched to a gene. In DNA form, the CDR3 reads TGCGCCAGCAGCTTGGAGGCTAGCGGGAGTCAGCAGTACTTC. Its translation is CASSLEASGSQQYF.

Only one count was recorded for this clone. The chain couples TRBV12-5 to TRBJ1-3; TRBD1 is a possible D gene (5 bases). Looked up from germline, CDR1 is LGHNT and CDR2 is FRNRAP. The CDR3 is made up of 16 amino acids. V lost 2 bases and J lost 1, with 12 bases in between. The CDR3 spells CASGLPREGSGNTIYF. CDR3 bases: TGTGCTAGTGGTTTGCCCCGAGAGGGGTCTGGAAACACCATATATTTT. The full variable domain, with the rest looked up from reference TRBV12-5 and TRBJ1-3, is DARVTQTPRHKVTEMGQEVTMRCQPILGHNTVFWYRQTMMQGLELLAYFRNRAPLDDSGMPKDRFSAEMPDATLATLKIQPSEPRDSAVYFCASGLPREGSGNTIYFGEGSWLTVV.